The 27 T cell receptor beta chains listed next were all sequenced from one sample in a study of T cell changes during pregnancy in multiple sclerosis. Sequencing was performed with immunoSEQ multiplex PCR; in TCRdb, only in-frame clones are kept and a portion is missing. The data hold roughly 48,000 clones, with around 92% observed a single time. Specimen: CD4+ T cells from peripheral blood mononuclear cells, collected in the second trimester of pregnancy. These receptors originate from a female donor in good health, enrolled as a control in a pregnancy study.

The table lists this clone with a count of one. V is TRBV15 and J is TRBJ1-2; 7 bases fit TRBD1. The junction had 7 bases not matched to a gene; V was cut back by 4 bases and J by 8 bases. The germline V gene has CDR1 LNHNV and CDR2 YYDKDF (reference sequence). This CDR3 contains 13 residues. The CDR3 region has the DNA TGTGCCACCAGCACCCAGGGGGGAAGGGGCTACACCTTC. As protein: CATSTQGGRGYTF.

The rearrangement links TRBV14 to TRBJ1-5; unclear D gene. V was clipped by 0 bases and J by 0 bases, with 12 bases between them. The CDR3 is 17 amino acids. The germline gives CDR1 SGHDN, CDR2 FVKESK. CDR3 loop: CASSQDNGKHSNQPQHF. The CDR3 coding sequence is TGTGCCAGCAGCCAAGACAACGGGAAACATAGCAATCAGCCCCAGCATTTT.

CDR3 bases: TGTGCCAGCAGAGACTACAGATTCCAAGAGACCCAGTACTTC. Translation: CASRDYRFQETQYF. The genes are TRBV2 and TRBJ2-5; D might be TRBD2 (5 bases). This CDR3 comprises 14 residues. V was pared by 6 bases and J by 1 base, with 12 bases between. The V gene's germline CDR1 is SNHLY and CDR2 FYNNEI.

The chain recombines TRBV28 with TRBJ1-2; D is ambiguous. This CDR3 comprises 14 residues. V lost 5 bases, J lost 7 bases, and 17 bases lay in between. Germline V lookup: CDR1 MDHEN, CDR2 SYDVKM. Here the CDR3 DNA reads TGTGCCAGCAGTAAGGGAGGACCCCATACTGGCTACACCTTC. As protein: CASSKGGPHTGYTF.

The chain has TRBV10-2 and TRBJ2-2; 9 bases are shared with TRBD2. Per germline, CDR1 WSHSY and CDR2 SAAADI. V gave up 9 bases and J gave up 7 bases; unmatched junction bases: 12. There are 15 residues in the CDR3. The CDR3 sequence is CASVRGGRADGELFF. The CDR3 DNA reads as TGCGCCAGTGTTCGGGGCGGGAGGGCCGACGGGGAGCTGTTTTTT.

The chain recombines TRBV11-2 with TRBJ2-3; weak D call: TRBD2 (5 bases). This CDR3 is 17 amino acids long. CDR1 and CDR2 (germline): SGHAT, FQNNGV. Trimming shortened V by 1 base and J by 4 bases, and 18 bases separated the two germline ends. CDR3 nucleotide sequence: TGTGCCAGCAGCTTAGTTGGGAGAGCGAGCTCCGCAGATACGCAGTATTTT. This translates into CASSLVGRASSADTQYF.

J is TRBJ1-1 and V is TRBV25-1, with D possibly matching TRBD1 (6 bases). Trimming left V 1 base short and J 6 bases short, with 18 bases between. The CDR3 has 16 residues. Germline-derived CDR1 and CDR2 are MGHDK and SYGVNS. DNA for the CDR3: TGTGCCAGCAGTGAATTCAAGGGCAGGGGATCCCCTGAAGCTTTCTTT. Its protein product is CASSEFKGRGSPEAFF.

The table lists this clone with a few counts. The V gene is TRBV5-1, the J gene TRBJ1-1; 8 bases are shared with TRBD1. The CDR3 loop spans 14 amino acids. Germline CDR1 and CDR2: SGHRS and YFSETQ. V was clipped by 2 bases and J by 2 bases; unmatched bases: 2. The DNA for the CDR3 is TGCGCCAGCAGCTTACAGGGGGATAACACTGAAGCTTTCTTT. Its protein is CASSLQGDNTEAFF. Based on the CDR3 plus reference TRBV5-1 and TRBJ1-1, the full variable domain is KAGVTQTPRYLIKTRGQQVTLSCSPISGHRSVSWYQQTPGQGLQFLFEYFSETQRNKGNFPGRFSGRQFSNSRSEMNVSTLELGDSALYLCASSLQGDNTEAFFGQGTRLTVV.

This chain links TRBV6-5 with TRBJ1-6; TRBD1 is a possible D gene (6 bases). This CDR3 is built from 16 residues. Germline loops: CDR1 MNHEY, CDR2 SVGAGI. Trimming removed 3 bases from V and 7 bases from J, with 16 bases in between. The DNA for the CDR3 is TGTGCCAGCAGTTATACCCGGGGGGCAGCAAATTCACCCCTCCACTTT. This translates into CASSYTRGAANSPLHF.

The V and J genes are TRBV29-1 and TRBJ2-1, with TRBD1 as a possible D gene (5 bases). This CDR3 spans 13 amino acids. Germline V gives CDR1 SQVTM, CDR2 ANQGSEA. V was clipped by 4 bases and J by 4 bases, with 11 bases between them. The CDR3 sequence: CSVARTIYNEQFF. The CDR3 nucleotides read TGCAGCGTTGCCAGGACAATTTACAATGAGCAGTTCTTC.

This CDR3 reads CASSLLRNSYNEQFF. In DNA, the CDR3 is TGCGCCAGCAGCTTGCTTAGAAACTCCTACAATGAGCAGTTCTTC. V is TRBV5-1 and J is TRBJ2-1; D is uncertain. Germline-derived CDR1 and CDR2 are SGHRS and YFSETQ. Trimming pared 1 base from V and 0 bases from J, leaving 8 bases between. CDR3 length: 15 amino acids.

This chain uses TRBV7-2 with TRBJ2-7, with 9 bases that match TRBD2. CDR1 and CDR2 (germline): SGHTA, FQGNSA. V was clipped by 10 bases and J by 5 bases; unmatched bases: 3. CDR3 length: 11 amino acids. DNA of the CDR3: TGTGCCACCGCGGGAGGGAACGAGCAGTACTTC. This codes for CATAGGNEQYF.

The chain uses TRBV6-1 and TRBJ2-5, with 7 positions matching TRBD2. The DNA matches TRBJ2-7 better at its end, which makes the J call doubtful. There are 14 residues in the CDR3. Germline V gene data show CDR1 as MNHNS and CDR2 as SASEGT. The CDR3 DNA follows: TGTGCCAGCAACGCCCAAAGCGGGGCCTACGAGCAGTACTTC. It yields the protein CASNAQSGAYEQYF.

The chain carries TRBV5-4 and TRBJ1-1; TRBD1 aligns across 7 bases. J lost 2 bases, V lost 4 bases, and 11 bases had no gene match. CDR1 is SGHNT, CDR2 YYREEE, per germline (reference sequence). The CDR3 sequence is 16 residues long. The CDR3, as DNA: TGTGCCAGCAGCCAGTTGACAGGGTTCTCTAACACTGAAGCTTTCTTT. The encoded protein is CASSQLTGFSNTEAFF.

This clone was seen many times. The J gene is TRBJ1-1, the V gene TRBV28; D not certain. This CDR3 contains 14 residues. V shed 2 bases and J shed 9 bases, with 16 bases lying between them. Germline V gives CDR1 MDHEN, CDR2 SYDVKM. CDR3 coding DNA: TGTGCCAGCAGTTTACCCATGGTACGCGGCCAAGCTTTCTTT. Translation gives CASSLPMVRGQAFF.

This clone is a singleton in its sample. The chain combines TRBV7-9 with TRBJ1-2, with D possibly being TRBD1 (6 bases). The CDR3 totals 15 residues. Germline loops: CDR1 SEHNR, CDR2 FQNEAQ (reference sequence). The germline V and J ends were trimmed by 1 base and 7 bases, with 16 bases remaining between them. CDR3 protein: CASSLDLGGHGGYTF. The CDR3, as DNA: TGTGCCAGCAGCTTAGACCTGGGGGGGCATGGTGGCTACACCTTC. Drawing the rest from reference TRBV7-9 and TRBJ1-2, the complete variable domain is DTGVSQNPRHKITKRGQNVTFRCDPISEHNRLYWYRQTLGQGPEFLTYFQNEAQLEKSRLLSDRFSAERPKGSFSTLEIQRTEQGDSAMYLCASSLDLGGHGGYTFGSGTRLTVV.

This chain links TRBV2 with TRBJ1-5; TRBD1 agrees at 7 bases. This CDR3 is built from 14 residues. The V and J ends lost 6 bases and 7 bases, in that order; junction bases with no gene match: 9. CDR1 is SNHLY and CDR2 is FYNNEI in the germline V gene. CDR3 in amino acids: CASRHDRESQPQHF. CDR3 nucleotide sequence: TGTGCCAGCAGACACGACAGGGAGAGCCAGCCCCAGCATTTT.

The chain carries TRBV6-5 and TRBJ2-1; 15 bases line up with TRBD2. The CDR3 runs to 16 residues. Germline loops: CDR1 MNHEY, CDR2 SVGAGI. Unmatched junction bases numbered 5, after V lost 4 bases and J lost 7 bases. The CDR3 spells CASSFGTSGRKNEQFF. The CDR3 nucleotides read TGTGCCAGCAGTTTCGGGACTAGCGGGAGGAAGAATGAGCAGTTCTTC.

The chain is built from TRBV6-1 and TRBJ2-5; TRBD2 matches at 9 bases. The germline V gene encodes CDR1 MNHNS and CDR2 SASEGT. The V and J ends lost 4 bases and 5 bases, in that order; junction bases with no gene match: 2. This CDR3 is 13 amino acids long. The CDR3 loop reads CASSGSGGETQYF. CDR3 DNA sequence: TGTGCCAGCAGTGGTAGCGGGGGTGAGACCCAGTACTTC.

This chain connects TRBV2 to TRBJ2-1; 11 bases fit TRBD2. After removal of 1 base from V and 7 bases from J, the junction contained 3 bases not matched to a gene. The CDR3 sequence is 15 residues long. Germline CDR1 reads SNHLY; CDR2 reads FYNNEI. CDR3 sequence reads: CASSEVGLAANEQFF. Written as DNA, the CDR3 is TGTGCCAGCAGTGAAGTGGGACTAGCGGCGAATGAGCAGTTCTTC.

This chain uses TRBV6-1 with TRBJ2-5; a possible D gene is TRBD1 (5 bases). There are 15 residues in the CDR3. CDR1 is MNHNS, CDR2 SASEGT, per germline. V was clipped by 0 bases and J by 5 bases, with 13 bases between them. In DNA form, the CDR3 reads TGTGCCAGCAGTGAAGCTGCAGGGTGGGGTGAGACCCAGTACTTC. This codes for CASSEAAGWGETQYF.

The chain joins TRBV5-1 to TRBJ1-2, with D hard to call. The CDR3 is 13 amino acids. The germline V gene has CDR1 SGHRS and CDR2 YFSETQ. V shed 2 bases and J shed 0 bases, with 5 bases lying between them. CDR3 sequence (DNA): TGCGCCAGCAGCTTCCAGGCTAACTATGGCTACACCTTC. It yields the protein CASSFQANYGYTF.

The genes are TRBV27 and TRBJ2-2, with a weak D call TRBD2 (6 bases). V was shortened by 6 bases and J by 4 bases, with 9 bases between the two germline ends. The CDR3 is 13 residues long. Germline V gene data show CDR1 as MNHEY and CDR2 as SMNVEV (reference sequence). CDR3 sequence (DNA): TGTGCCAGCAGCGGGACTCTCACCGGGGAGCTGTTTTTT. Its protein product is CASSGTLTGELFF.

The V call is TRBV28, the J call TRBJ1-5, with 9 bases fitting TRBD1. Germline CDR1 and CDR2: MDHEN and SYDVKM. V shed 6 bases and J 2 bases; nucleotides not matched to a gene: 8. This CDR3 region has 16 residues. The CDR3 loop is CASSRFRDRGNQPQHF. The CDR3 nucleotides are TGTGCCAGCAGCCGATTCCGGGACAGGGGCAATCAGCCCCAGCATTTT.

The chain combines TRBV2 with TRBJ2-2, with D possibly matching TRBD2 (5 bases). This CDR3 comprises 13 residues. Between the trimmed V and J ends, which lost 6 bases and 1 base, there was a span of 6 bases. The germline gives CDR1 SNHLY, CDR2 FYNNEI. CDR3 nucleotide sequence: TGTGCCAGCAGGGGAGAGAACACCGGGGAGCTGTTTTTT. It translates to CASRGENTGELFF.

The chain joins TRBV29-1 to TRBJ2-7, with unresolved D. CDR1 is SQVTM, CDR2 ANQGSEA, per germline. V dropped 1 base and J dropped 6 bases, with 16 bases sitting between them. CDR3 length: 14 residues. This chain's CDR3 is CSVEVQPQLGEQYF. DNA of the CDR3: TGCAGCGTTGAAGTCCAGCCCCAGCTAGGCGAGCAGTACTTC.

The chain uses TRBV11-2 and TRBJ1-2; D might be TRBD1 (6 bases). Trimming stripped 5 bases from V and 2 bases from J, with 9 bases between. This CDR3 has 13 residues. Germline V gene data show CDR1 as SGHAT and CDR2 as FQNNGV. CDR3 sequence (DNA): TGTGCCAGCAGCCCCGACAGGAACTATGGCTACACCTTC. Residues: CASSPDRNYGYTF.